This T cell receptor beta chain emerged from a study of blood T cell repertoires in COVID-19. The overall study: Spain, Italy and the United States supplied samples that represented acute and convalescent COVID-19. From T cells, B-cell-depleted T cells, or PBMCs came the material, which was cDNA or gDNA.

Under the authors' procedure: Amplification of reference gene primers provided the estimated nucleated cell counts. Produced via immunoSEQ multiplex PCR; TCRdb's table is partial and in-frame only. V and J calls plus clone size are reproduced from that table; the DNA served to infer D and trimming. The table shows 150,000 or so clones, with around 87% occurring only once. After removal of 1 base from V and 6 bases from J, the junction contained 3 bases not matched to a gene. The CDR3 spans 13 residues. Germline CDR1 and CDR2: KGHSH and LQKENI. This chain uses TRBV18 with TRBJ2-7; 7 nucleotides match TRBD2. Sequenced material: peripheral blood. The clonotype comes from a man older than 75 with acute or convalescent COVID-19. The CDR3 reads CASSPLGEGEQYF. The CDR3 DNA is TGTGCCAGCTCACCACTAGGGGAGGGCGAGCAGTACTTC.